This T cell receptor (beta chain) comes out of a study of identical twins. Germline CDR1 reads MDHEN; CDR2 reads SYDVKM. The CDR3 contains 14 residues. The V gene lost 7 bases and the J gene lost 2 bases, with 15 bases spanning the gap. TCRdb recomputed calls from the 5' RACE reads with MiXCR, one row per CDR3 protein. Of a few hundred thousand distinct CDR3 sequences listed, 7.5% to 10% were seen once; the top ten hold 2.5% to 3%. This clonotype has at least ten counts. This same sample was also part of a study on yellow fever vaccine responses in identical twins.

The receptor comes from a woman under 30 in good health. Sequenced: PBMCs. The chain couples TRBV28 to TRBJ2-7, with D unresolved. The CDR3 nucleotides read TGTGCCAGCACCCATACGACACCCACCTACGAGCAGTACTTC. This sequence encodes CASTHTTPTYEQYF.